One sample yielded the 4 T cell receptor beta chains listed below, sequenced in a study of blood T cell repertoires in COVID-19. Measured with immunoSEQ multiplex PCR; TCRdb has only the in-frame clones, and not every one. The sample lists 150,000 to 180,000 clones, around 84% seen once, with roughly 8.3% in the top ten. Sequencing input: peripheral blood. The receptors derive from a woman aged 55-69 years with COVID-19, enrolled during active disease.

The rearrangement uses TRBV18 and TRBJ1-2; weak D call: TRBD1 (5 bases). Per germline, CDR1 KGHSH and CDR2 LQKENI. V dropped 11 bases and J dropped 3 bases, with 13 bases sitting between them. The CDR3 spans 12 residues. CDR3 region: CAASDTYYGYTF. CDR3 sequence (DNA): TGTGCCGCCTCGGACACGTACTATGGCTACACCTTC.

V is TRBV19 and J is TRBJ1-1, with 10 nucleotides matching TRBD1. Germline CDR1 is LNHDA and CDR2 is SQIVND (reference sequence). After removal of 5 bases from V and 3 bases from J, the junction contained 9 bases not matched to a gene. The CDR3 covers 16 residues. The CDR3 region is CASSSRQGAGYTEAFF. CDR3 in DNA: TGTGCCAGTAGTTCCCGACAGGGGGCCGGTTACACTGAAGCTTTCTTT.

The V and J genes are TRBV3-1 (or the pseudogene TRBV3-2) and TRBJ1-3; no firm D call. V was cut by 4 bases and J by 0 bases, with 7 bases left in between. CDR3 length equals 14 residues. Germline V gene data show CDR1 as LGHDT and CDR2 as YNNKEL (reference sequence). The CDR3 protein is CASSPFNSGNTIYF. CDR3 nucleotides: TGTGCCAGCAGCCCTTTTAACTCTGGAAACACCATATATTTT.

The chain joins TRBV9 to TRBJ2-3, with 13 positions matching TRBD2. The CDR3 spans 17 residues. Losses at the gene ends were 1 base for V and 1 base for J; bases not matched to a gene: 3. CDR1 is SGDLS, CDR2 YYNGEE, per germline. CDR3 amino acids: CASSVPGTSGGTDTQYF. The CDR3 DNA follows: TGTGCCAGCAGCGTACCGGGGACTAGCGGGGGCACAGATACGCAGTATTTT.